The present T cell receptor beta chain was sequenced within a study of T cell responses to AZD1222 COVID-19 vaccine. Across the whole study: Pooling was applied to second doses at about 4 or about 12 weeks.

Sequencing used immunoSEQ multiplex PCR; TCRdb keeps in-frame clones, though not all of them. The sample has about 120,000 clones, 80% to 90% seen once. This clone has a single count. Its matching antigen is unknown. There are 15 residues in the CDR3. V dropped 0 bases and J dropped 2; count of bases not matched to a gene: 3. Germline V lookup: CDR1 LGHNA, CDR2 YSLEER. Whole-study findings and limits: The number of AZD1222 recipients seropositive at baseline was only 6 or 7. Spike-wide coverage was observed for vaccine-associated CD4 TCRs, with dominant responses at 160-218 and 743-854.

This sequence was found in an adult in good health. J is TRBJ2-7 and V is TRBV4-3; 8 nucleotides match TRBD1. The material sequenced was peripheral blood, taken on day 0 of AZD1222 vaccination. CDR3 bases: TGCGCCAGCAGCCAAGAAGGGACAGGTCCCTACGAGCAGTACTTC. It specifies CASSQEGTGPYEQYF.